This entry features one T cell receptor (beta chain) sequence. The data belong to a study of blood T cell repertoires in COVID-19. Study background: From T cells, B-cell-depleted T cells, or PBMCs came the material, which was cDNA or gDNA.

Germline values: CDR1 SGHTS, CDR2 YDEGEE. Trimming cost V 0 bases and J 9 bases, with 7 bases left between them. The CDR3 contains 12 residues. Profiling relied on immunoSEQ multiplex PCR, and the TCRdb table lists in-frame clones only, not all of them. The sample lists hundreds of thousands of clones; over 85% were seen once. Patients of the Seattle cohort, enrolled during active infection, were followed longitudinally. This receptor was identified in a man between 18 and 35 years old with COVID-19, enrolled during active disease. The source material was peripheral blood. The rearrangement uses TRBV5-8 and TRBJ1-5; D gene unclear. As DNA, the CDR3 is TGTGCCAGCAGCTTGGGCCCCGGGCCCCAGCATTTT. It codes for CASSLGPGPQHF.